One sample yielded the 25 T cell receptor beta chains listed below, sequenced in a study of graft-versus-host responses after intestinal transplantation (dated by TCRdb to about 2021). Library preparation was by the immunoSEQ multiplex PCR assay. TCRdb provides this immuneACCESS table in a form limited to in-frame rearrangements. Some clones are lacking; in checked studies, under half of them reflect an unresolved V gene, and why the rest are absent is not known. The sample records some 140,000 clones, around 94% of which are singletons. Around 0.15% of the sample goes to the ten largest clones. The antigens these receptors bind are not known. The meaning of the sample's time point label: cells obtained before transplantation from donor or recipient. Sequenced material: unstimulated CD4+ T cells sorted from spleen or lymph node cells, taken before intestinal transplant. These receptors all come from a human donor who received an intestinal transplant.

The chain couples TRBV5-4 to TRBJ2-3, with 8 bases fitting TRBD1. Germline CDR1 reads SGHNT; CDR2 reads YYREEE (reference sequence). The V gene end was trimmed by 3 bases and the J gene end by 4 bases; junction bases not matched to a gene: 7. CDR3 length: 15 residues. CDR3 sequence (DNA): TGTGCCAGCAGCTCTACACAGGGGGAATCAGATACGCAGTATTTT. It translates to CASSSTQGESDTQYF. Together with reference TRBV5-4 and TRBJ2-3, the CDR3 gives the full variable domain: ETGVTQSPTHLIKTRGQQVTLRCSSQSGHNTVSWYQQALGQGPQFIFQYYREEENGRGNFPPRFSGLQFPNYSSELNVNALELDDSALYLCASSSTQGESDTQYFGPGTRLTVL.

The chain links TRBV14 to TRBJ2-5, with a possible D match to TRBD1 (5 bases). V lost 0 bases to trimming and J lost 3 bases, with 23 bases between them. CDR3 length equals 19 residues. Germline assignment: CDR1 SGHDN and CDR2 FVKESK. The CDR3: CASSQDRAGMGWGEETQYF. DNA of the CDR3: TGTGCCAGCAGCCAAGACAGGGCAGGGATGGGATGGGGTGAAGAGACCCAGTACTTC.

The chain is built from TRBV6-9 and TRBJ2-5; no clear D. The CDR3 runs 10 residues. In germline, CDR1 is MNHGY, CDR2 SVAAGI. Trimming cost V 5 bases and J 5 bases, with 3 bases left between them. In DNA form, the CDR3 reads TGTGCCAGCAGTGGGGAGACCCAGTACTTC. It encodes CASSGETQYF.

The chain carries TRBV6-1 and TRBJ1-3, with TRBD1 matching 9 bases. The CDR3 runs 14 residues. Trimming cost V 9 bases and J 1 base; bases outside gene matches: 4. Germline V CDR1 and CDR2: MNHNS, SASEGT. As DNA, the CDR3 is TGTGCCAGTATGGGACAGGGATCTGGAAACACCATATATTTT. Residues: CASMGQGSGNTIYF.

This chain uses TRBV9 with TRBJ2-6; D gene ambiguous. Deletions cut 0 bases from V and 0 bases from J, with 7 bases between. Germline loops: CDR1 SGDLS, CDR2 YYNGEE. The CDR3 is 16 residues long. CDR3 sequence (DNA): TGTGCCAGCAGCGTAGCCCCGAGCTCTGGGGCCAACGTCCTGACTTTC. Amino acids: CASSVAPSSGANVLTF.

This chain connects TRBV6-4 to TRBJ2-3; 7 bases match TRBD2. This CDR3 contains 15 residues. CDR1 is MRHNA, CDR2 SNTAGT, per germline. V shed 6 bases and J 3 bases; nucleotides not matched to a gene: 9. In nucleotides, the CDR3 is TGTGCCAGCAGCTCCGCGGGGGTGGGGACAGATACGCAGTATTTT. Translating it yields CASSSAGVGTDTQYF.

The CDR3 sequence: CASSKGTDTQYF. In DNA form, the CDR3 reads TGTGCCAGCAGCAAAGGCACAGATACGCAGTATTTT. The chain recombines TRBV7-7 with TRBJ2-3; unclear D gene. Germline V gene data show CDR1 as SSHAT and CDR2 as FNYEAQ (reference sequence). The V end lost 5 bases, the J end lost 1 base, and 4 bases lay between the germline ends. This CDR3 has 12 amino acids.

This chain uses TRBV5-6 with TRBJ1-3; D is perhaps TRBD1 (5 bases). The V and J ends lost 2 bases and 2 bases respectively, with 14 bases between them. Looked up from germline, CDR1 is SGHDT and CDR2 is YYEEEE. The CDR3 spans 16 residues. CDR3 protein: CASSFDPDNPGNTIYF. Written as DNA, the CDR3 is TGTGCCAGCAGCTTTGATCCGGACAATCCTGGAAACACCATATATTTT.

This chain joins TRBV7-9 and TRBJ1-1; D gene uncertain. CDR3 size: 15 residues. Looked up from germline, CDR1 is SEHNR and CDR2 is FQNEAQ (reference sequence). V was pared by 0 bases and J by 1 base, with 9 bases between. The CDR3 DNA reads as TGTGCCAGCAGCTTAGCGGCCGGGTCGAACACTGAAGCTTTCTTT. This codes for CASSLAAGSNTEAFF.

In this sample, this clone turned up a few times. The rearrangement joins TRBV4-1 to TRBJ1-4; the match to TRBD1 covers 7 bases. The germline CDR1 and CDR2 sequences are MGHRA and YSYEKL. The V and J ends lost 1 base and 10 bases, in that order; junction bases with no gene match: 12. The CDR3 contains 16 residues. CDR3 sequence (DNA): TGCGCCAGCAGCCAAGGACTACAGGGGCGGTTAGGAAAACTGTTTTTT. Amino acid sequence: CASSQGLQGRLGKLFF.

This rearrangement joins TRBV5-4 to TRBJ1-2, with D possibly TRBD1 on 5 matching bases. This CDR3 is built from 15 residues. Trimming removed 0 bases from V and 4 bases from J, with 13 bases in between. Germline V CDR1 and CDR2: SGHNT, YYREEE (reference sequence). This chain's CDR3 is CASSLEPQASYGYTF. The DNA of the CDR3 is TGTGCCAGCAGCTTGGAGCCACAGGCGAGCTATGGCTACACCTTC.

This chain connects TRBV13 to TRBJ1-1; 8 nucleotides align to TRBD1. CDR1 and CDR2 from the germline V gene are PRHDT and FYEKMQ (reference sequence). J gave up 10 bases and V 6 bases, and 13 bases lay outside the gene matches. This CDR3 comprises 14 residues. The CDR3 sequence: CASRAGTGNLRAFF. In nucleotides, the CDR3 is TGTGCCAGCAGGGCCGGGACAGGAAATTTGAGAGCTTTCTTT.

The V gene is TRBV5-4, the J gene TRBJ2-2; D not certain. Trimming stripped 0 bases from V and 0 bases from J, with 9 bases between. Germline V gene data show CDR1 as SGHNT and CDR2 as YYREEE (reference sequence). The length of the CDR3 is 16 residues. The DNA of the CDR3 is TGTGCCAGCAGCTTGGGGGCAACCGCGAACACCGGGGAGCTGTTTTTT. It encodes CASSLGATANTGELFF. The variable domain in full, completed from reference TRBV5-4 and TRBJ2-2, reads ETGVTQSPTHLIKTRGQQVTLRCSSQSGHNTVSWYQQALGQGPQFIFQYYREEENGRGNFPPRFSGLQFPNYSSELNVNALELDDSALYLCASSLGATANTGELFFGEGSRLTVL.

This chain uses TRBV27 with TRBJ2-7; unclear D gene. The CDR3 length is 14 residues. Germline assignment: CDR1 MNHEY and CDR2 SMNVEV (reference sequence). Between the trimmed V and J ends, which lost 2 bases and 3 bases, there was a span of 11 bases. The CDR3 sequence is CASSLGRRSYEQYF. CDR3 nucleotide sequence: TGTGCCAGCAGTTTAGGGCGTAGGAGCTACGAGCAGTACTTC.

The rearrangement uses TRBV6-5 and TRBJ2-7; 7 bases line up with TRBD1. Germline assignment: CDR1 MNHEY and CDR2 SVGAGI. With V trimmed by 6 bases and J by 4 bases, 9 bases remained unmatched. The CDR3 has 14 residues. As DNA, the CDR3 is TGTGCCAGCAGCAGTACAGGGGAGTTTTACGAGCAGTACTTC. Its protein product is CASSSTGEFYEQYF.

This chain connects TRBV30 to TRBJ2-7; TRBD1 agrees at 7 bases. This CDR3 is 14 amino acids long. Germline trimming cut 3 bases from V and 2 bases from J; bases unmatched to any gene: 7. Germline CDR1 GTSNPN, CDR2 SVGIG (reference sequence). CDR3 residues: CAWSTPGQTYEQYF. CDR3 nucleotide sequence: TGTGCCTGGAGCACCCCGGGACAGACCTACGAGCAGTACTTC.

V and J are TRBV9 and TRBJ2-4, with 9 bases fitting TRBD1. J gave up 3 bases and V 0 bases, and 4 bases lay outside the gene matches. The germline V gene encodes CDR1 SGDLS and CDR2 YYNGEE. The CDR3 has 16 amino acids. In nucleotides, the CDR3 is TGTGCCAGCAGCGTAGAGGTGACAGGGGGCAAAAACATTCAGTACTTC. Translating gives CASSVEVTGGKNIQYF.

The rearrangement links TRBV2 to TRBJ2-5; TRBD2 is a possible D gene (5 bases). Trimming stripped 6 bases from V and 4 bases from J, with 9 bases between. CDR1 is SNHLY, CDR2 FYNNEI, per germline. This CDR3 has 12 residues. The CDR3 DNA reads TGTGCCAGCAGAAGGGAGAGAGAGACCCAGTACTTC. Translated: CASRRERETQYF.

The CDR3 spells CASSPPRLYTGELFF. CDR3 sequence (DNA): TGTGCCAGCTCACCACCGCGACTTTACACCGGGGAGCTGTTTTTT. The chain links TRBV18 to TRBJ2-2; no definite D call. The germline V gene encodes CDR1 KGHSH and CDR2 LQKENI. Trimming removed 0 bases at V and 3 bases at J, with 8 bases between. The CDR3 extends over 15 amino acids.

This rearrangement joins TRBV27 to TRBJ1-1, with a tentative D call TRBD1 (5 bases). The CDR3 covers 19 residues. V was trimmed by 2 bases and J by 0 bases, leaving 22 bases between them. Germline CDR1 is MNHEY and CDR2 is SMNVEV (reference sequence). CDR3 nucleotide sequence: TGTGCCAGCAGTTTAAGGTGGGGCCCTAAGCCCCCCTTGAACACTGAAGCTTTCTTT. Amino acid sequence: CASSLRWGPKPPLNTEAFF.

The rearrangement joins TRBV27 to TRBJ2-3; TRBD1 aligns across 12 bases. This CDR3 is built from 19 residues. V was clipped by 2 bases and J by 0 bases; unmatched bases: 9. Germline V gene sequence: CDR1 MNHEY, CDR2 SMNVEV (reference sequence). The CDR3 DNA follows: TGTGCCAGCAGTTTACAGCCGGGACAGGGGGCGAGAAGCACAGATACGCAGTATTTT. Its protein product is CASSLQPGQGARSTDTQYF.

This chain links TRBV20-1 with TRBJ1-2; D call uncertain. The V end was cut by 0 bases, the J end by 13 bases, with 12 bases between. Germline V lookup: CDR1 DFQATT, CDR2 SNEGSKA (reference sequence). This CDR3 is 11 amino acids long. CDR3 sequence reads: CSAREGPRGTF. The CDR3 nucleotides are TGCAGTGCTAGAGAGGGCCCCCGGGGCACCTTC.

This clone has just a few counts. CDR3 sequence (DNA): TGTGCCAGCAGCTTGGGAGGCAGGCAAACAACCTACGAGCAGTACTTC. It translates to CASSLGGRQTTYEQYF. This chain uses TRBV5-8 with TRBJ2-7; D is unclear. V was trimmed by 0 bases and J by 2 bases, leaving 15 bases between them. The CDR3 is 16 amino acids. In germline, CDR1 is SGHTS, CDR2 YDEGEE.

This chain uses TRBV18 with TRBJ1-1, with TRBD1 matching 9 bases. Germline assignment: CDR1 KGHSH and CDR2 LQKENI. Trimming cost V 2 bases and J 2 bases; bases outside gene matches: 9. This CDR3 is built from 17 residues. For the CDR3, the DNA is TGTGCCAGCTCACCAACTATCCGACAGGGGGGTAACACTGAAGCTTTCTTT. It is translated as CASSPTIRQGGNTEAFF.

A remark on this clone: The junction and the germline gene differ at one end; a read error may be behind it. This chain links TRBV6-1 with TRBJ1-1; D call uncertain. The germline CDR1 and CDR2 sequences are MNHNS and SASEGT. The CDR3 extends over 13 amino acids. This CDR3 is CASREMVAVEAFF. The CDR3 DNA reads TGTGCCAGCCGTGAGATGGTGGCTGTTGAAGCTTTCTTT.